This TCR beta chain was captured by sequencing in a study of radiation and T cells in renal cell carcinoma. At the level of the study: Nephrectomy followed 15 Gy stereotactic body radiation by 4 weeks.

Using immunoSEQ multiplex PCR, the repertoire was profiled, and TCRdb retains in-frame clones only, with some absent. The sample contains about 91,000 clones, 82% of which appear only once. Points from the study as a whole: From baseline, blood top tumor clonotypes peaked at 2 weeks post-radiation.

Indicated time point: baseline pretreatment blood. Treatment of the sample: 15 Gy SBRT to primary tumor, nephrectomy 4 weeks later. This CDR3 is built from 16 residues. Germline V lookup: CDR1 MDHEN, CDR2 SYDVKM. J was trimmed by 5 bases and V by 3 bases; bases with no gene match: 8. This clone has just a few counts. The antigen is unknown. The clonotype comes from a man between 60 and 75 years old with renal cell carcinoma. The input for sequencing was blood, taken from a patient whose treatment included radiotherapy and nephrectomy. The chain carries TRBV28 and TRBJ2-5; 11 bases are shared with TRBD1. The DNA of the CDR3 is TGTGCCAGCAGTTTCCCCGGGACAGGGGGGACCGAGACCCAGTACTTC. It specifies CASSFPGTGGTETQYF. The full variable domain, rest sourced from reference TRBV28 and TRBJ2-5, is DVKVTQSSRYLVKRTGEKVFLECVQDMDHENMFWYRQDPGLGLRLIYFSYDVKMKEKGDIPEGYSVSREKKERFSLILESASTNQTSMYLCASSFPGTGGTETQYFGPGTRLLVL.